What follows describes a single T cell receptor beta chain. Its antigen is unknown. The data originate from a study of neurological immune-mediated disorders. Study-level points and caveats: No expanded-clone CDR3 amino acid sequence recurred across subjects, suggesting private TCR-beta repertoires.

Each CDR3 protein is one row after TCRdb ran MiXCR on the 5' RACE reads. This table holds some 50,000 distinct CDR3 sequences, about 25% found once. CDR3 length: 12 amino acids. Germline V gene lookup returns CDR1 MDHEN and CDR2 SYDVKM. V was shortened by 6 bases and J by 4 bases, with 9 bases between the two germline ends. The chain recombines TRBV28 with TRBJ1-1, with D unresolved. Sample: PBMCs. The receptor was isolated from a woman aged 70-85 years in good health. CDR3 DNA: TGTGCCAGCAGCTTACCGAGCACTGAAGCTTTCTTT. Protein product: CASSLPSTEAFF.